This record concerns one TCR beta chain sequence. What it recognizes is unknown. This sample was taken from a study of T cell responses to AZD1222 COVID-19 vaccine. Study-wide results and limits: Unmutated variant regions reportedly attract nearly half of all spike-specific TCRs. The sample set comprised mostly white British donors with more females, and clonal diversity was possibly underestimated.

Method: immunoSEQ multiplex PCR; TCRdb's copy keeps in-frame clones and lacks some. This sample has 120,000 or so clones, with 70% to 90% found just once. The source was peripheral blood, collected on day 0 of AZD1222 vaccination. The receptor was derived from an adult in good health.

CDR3 nucleotide sequence: TGTGCCAGCAGATGGGCAGTTGGGACTGAAGCTTTCTTT. Translating gives CASRWAVGTEAFF. V usage is TRBV6-5 and J usage is TRBJ1-1; no reliable D call. The germline V and J ends were trimmed by 6 bases and 5 bases, with 13 bases remaining between them. Germline V gene lookup returns CDR1 MNHEY and CDR2 SVGAGI. The CDR3 is made up of 13 amino acids.